Shown below are 27 T cell receptor beta chains from a single sample sequenced in a study of early T cells in non-severe SARS-CoV-2 infection. TCRdb recomputed calls from the 5' RACE reads with MiXCR, one row per CDR3 protein. Altogether some 55,000 distinct CDR3 sequences are present, around 10% being singletons, with the ten largest covering 2% to 3%. The sequencing used whole blood, collected at baseline. The receptor set was obtained from an adult who was a healthcare worker with PCR-confirmed SARS-CoV-2 infection or an uninfected control (not recorded which).

In its sample, this clonotype was seen a few times. V usage is TRBV27 and J usage is TRBJ1-2; TRBD1 matches at 8 bases. V shed 6 bases and J 3 bases; nucleotides not matched to a gene: 9. The CDR3 spans 15 residues. Germline CDR1 is MNHEY and CDR2 is SMNVEV (reference sequence). CDR3 sequence: CASSPGTGYDYGYTF. DNA for the CDR3: TGTGCCAGCAGCCCTGGGACAGGTTACGACTATGGCTACACCTTC.

This clonotype was observed many times. CDR3 sequence: CASSLPQGLEKLFF. The CDR3 nucleotides read TGTGCCAGCAGTCTCCCACAGGGTCTAGAAAAACTGTTTTTT. The rearrangement uses TRBV28 and TRBJ1-4, with D possibly matching TRBD1 (6 bases). This CDR3 is built from 14 residues. In germline, CDR1 is MDHEN, CDR2 SYDVKM. V was cut by 5 bases and J by 8 bases, with 15 bases left in between.

The V gene is TRBV11-3, the J gene TRBJ1-6, with D possibly TRBD1 on 5 matching bases. From germline, CDR1 is SGHNT and CDR2 YENEEA. Deletions cut 5 bases from V and 14 bases from J, with 19 bases between. The CDR3 contains 14 residues. DNA of the CDR3: TGTGCCAGCAGCCCCCGACGGGACGGCAAATCCCTCCACTTT. Protein sequence: CASSPRRDGKSLHF.

This clonotype has just a few counts. The chain has TRBV7-2 and TRBJ2-2, with D possibly being TRBD2 (5 bases). Per the germline V gene, CDR1 is SGHTA and CDR2 is FQGNSA. The CDR3 consists of 15 residues. V lost 1 base, J lost 0 bases, and 6 bases lay in between. CDR3 nucleotides: TGTGCCAGCAGCTTAGTCGGGACGAACACCGGGGAGCTGTTTTTT. It translates to CASSLVGTNTGELFF.

The chain couples TRBV20-1 to TRBJ2-3; D gene ambiguous. The CDR3 extends over 14 amino acids. CDR1 and CDR2 (germline): DFQATT, SNEGSKA (reference sequence). The CDR3 sequence: CSAQGPYLADTQYF. In nucleotides, the CDR3 is TGCAGCGCCCAAGGACCCTATTTGGCAGATACGCAGTATTTT.

This clonotype showed up just a few times. This chain connects TRBV7-3 to TRBJ1-6; a weak D match, TRBD1 (6 bases). The CDR3 loop spans 14 amino acids. The germline CDR1 and CDR2 sequences are SGHTA and FQGTGA. Trimming removed 5 bases from V and 9 bases from J, with 14 bases in between. CDR3 DNA: TGTGCCAGCAGCACGGGGGCTACGGTTTCACCCCTCCACTTT. It is translated as CASSTGATVSPLHF.

This clonotype was seen a few times. The chain carries TRBV5-1 and TRBJ2-7, with a possible D match to TRBD2 (6 bases). This CDR3 spans 15 amino acids. In germline, CDR1 is SGHRS, CDR2 YFSETQ. V shed 0 bases and J shed 2 bases, with 12 bases lying between them. The CDR3, as DNA: TGCGCCAGCAGCTTGGGGCGGGATCCAGCCTACGAGCAGTACTTC. Residues: CASSLGRDPAYEQYF.

This clonotype was counted a few times. The genes are TRBV27 and TRBJ2-7; 9 nucleotides match TRBD1. The CDR3 covers 15 residues. From germline, CDR1 is MNHEY and CDR2 SMNVEV (reference sequence). Germline trimming cut 3 bases from V and 2 bases from J; bases unmatched to any gene: 5. CDR3 region: CASSFGRDRAYEQYF. The CDR3 DNA is TGTGCCAGCAGTTTCGGGCGGGACAGGGCCTACGAGCAGTACTTC.

The gene calls are TRBV12-3 or TRBV12-4 and TRBJ1-1; the D gene is possibly TRBD1 (5 bases). V was clipped by 4 bases and J by 3 bases, with 12 bases between them. This CDR3 is built from 14 residues. The CDR3 is CASSSRVFYTEAFF. In DNA form, the CDR3 reads TGTGCCAGCAGTTCCAGGGTGTTTTACACTGAAGCTTTCTTT.

V is TRBV7-9 and J is TRBJ1-1; D is possibly TRBD1 (6 bases). Trimming left V 2 bases short and J 1 base short, with 11 bases between. The CDR3 totals 15 residues. The V gene's germline CDR1 is SEHNR and CDR2 FQNEAQ (reference sequence). CDR3: CASSLYRTENTEAFF. DNA of the CDR3: TGTGCCAGCAGCTTATATAGGACAGAGAACACTGAAGCTTTCTTT.

V usage is TRBV7-3 and J usage is TRBJ2-3, with 11 bases that match TRBD2. The germline CDR1 and CDR2 sequences are SGHTA and FQGTGA. CDR3 length equals 15 residues. J lost 1 base, V lost 5 bases, and 2 bases had no gene match. The CDR3 loop is CASSHSGRGTDTQYF. The DNA of the CDR3 is TGTGCCAGCAGCCATAGCGGGAGGGGCACAGATACGCAGTATTTT.

This clonotype was counted between two and nine times. The rearrangement links TRBV19 to TRBJ2-1, with D possibly matching TRBD2 (6 bases). The germline V and J ends were trimmed by 10 bases and 3 bases, with 19 bases remaining between them. Germline lookup yields CDR1 LNHDA and CDR2 SQIVND (reference sequence). The CDR3 is 15 amino acids. CDR3 coding DNA: TGTGCCATAAAAGCGGGTGGAGCTCACTACAATGAGCAGTTCTTC. The encoded protein is CAIKAGGAHYNEQFF.

This sequence joins TRBV28 and TRBJ2-7, with 11 bases aligning to TRBD2. CDR3 length: 18 residues. The junction had 13 bases not matched to a gene; V was cut back by 5 bases and J by 1 base. Germline-derived CDR1 and CDR2 are MDHEN and SYDVKM. CDR3 coding DNA: TGTGCCAGCAGTCCCCTTCTCGAGAGACTAGCGGGATCCTACGAGCAGTACTTC. Translated, it gives CASSPLLERLAGSYEQYF.

This clonotype has just a few counts. The V call is TRBV27, the J call TRBJ2-5; 9 bases are a match to TRBD1. Germline V gene lookup returns CDR1 MNHEY and CDR2 SMNVEV (reference sequence). V gave up 6 bases and J gave up 5 bases; unmatched junction bases: 7. The CDR3 is 14 amino acids. The CDR3 loop reads CASRDRGGFETQYF. CDR3 coding DNA: TGTGCCAGCAGGGACAGGGGAGGGTTCGAGACCCAGTACTTC.

The V gene is TRBV18, the J gene TRBJ1-1; tentatively, D is TRBD1 (6 bases). V lost 6 bases and J 4 bases, leaving 15 bases between the germline ends. Germline values: CDR1 KGHSH, CDR2 LQKENI. The CDR3 spans 14 residues. This chain's CDR3 is CASSPGARVTEAFF. Here the CDR3 DNA reads TGTGCCAGCTCCCCGGGGGCGCGGGTCACTGAAGCTTTCTTT.

J is TRBJ2-3 and V is TRBV20-1; the match to TRBD1 covers 7 bases. This CDR3 has 17 residues. Losses at the gene ends were 3 bases for V and 2 bases for J; bases not matched to a gene: 14. Germline CDR1 reads DFQATT; CDR2 reads SNEGSKA (reference sequence). The CDR3 loop is CSASLWERQGFTDTQYF. The CDR3 DNA sequence: TGCAGTGCTAGTTTATGGGAAAGACAGGGCTTCACAGATACGCAGTATTTT.

This clonotype was recorded a few times. The rearrangement uses TRBV7-6 and TRBJ2-2, with TRBD2 identical over 8 bases. CDR1 SGHVS and CDR2 FNYEAQ come from the germline V gene. There are 15 residues in the CDR3. The V and J ends lost 2 bases and 9 bases, in that order; junction bases with no gene match: 8. As DNA, the CDR3 is TGTGCCAGCAGCTTAATACGGGGGGGACCCCGGGAGCTGTTTTTT. Its protein product is CASSLIRGGPRELFF.

This clonotype has just a few counts. The chain joins TRBV27 to TRBJ2-1; 10 nucleotides match TRBD2. J lost 5 bases, V lost 3 bases, and 4 bases had no gene match. The CDR3 is 15 amino acids. CDR1 is MNHEY and CDR2 is SMNVEV in the germline V gene (reference sequence). The DNA for the CDR3 is TGTGCCAGCAGTTTTTGGACTAGCGGAAACAATGAGCAGTTCTTC. This codes for CASSFWTSGNNEQFF.

The genes are TRBV6-2 or TRBV6-3 and TRBJ2-1, with TRBD2 matching over 11 bases. The CDR3 extends over 16 amino acids. V lost 4 bases and J lost 7; bases outside the gene matches: 9. Germline-derived CDR1 and CDR2 are MNHEY and SVGEGT. The CDR3 bases are TGTGCCAGCAGTTTGTTCCTAGCGGGAGGATCTAATGAGCAGTTCTTC. Translating gives CASSLFLAGGSNEQFF.

The genes are TRBV7-6 and TRBJ2-1, with 14 bases lining up with TRBD2. From germline, CDR1 is SGHVS and CDR2 FNYEAQ. V lost 3 bases to trimming and J lost 12 bases; unmatched junction nucleotides: 10. The CDR3 has 16 amino acids. The CDR3 region has the DNA TGTGCCAGCAGCTTCACCGGGACTAGCGGGAGCCCCCGGCAGTTCTTC. Protein product: CASSFTGTSGSPRQFF.

At least ten counts were recorded for this clonotype. V and J are TRBV11-2 and TRBJ2-7; D could derive from TRBD1 or TRBD2 (5 bases each). Germline CDR1 reads SGHAT; CDR2 reads FQNNGV. CDR3 length: 12 residues. Trimming pared 5 bases from V and 0 bases from J, leaving 5 bases between. CDR3: CASSGTSYEQYF. The CDR3 DNA sequence: TGTGCCAGCAGCGGGACCTCCTACGAGCAGTACTTC.

This clonotype was found many times. The chain has TRBV6-2 or TRBV6-3 and TRBJ1-6; D uncertain. The V end lost 1 base, the J end lost 11 bases, and 9 bases lay between the germline ends. Looked up from germline, CDR1 is MNHEY and CDR2 is SVGEGT. The CDR3 is made up of 13 amino acids. The CDR3 nucleotides are TGTGCCAGCAGTTACTTGTCAGGCGCACCCCTCCACTTT. It codes for CASSYLSGAPLHF.

This clonotype occurred many times. V gene TRBV7-6 combines with J gene TRBJ2-7; D gene ambiguous. V gave up 0 bases and J gave up 4 bases, with 7 bases separating them. CDR1 and CDR2 (germline): SGHVS, FNYEAQ. The CDR3 has 13 residues. As DNA, the CDR3 is TGTGCCAGCAGCTTAGCCTCAGATTACGAGCAGTACTTC. This translates into CASSLASDYEQYF.

Only a few counts were recorded for this clonotype. The chain recombines TRBV6-6 with TRBJ2-2, with a tentative D call TRBD2 (6 bases). This CDR3 contains 17 residues. V was pared by 5 bases and J by 6 bases, with 22 bases between. The germline CDR1 and CDR2 sequences are MNHNY and SVGAGI (reference sequence). Here the CDR3 DNA reads TGTGCCAGCAGTGAAGGGTTTACGGGACTCCAACCCGGGGAGCTGTTTTTT. Protein product: CASSEGFTGLQPGELFF.

The V call is TRBV10-2, the J call TRBJ2-7, with 9 bases aligning to TRBD2. The CDR3 spans 15 residues. Germline V gene data show CDR1 as WSHSY and CDR2 as SAAADI. Trimming removed 2 bases from V and 2 bases from J; junction bases left unmatched: 4. CDR3 amino acids: CASSEAGGRAYEQYF. CDR3 bases: TGCGCCAGCAGTGAGGCGGGCGGGAGGGCCTACGAGCAGTACTTC.

The chain is built from TRBV7-9 and TRBJ2-2; 10 nucleotides line up with TRBD2. In germline, CDR1 is SEHNR, CDR2 FQNEAQ (reference sequence). CDR3 size: 17 residues. V was pared by 4 bases and J by 4 bases, with 9 bases of the junction left unmatched. The DNA for the CDR3 is TGTGCCAGCAGCTCCGCCGGGGTAGCGGGAGGCACCGGGGAGCTGTTTTTT. Protein sequence: CASSSAGVAGGTGELFF.

This clonotype was observed many times. This sequence joins TRBV11-2 and TRBJ2-7; D gene ambiguous. The CDR3 loop spans 15 amino acids. Germline CDR1 reads SGHAT; CDR2 reads FQNNGV. Between the trimmed V and J ends, which lost 2 bases and 1 base, there was a span of 12 bases. Here the CDR3 DNA reads TGTGCCAGCAGCTTATGGAACGCCGGATCCTACGAGCAGTACTTC. Translated, it gives CASSLWNAGSYEQYF.